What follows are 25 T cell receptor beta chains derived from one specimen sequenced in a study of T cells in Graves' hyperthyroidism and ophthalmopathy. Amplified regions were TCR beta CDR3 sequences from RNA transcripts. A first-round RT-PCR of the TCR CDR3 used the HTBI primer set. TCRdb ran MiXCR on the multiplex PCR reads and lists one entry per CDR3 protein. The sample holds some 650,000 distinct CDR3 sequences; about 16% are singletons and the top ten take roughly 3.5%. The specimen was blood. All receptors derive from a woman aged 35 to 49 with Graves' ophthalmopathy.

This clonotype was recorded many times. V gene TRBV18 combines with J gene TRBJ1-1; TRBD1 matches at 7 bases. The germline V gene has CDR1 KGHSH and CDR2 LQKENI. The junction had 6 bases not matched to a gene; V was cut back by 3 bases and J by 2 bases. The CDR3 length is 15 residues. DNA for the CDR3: TGTGCCAGCTCACCTAGACAGGGTGACAACACTGAAGCTTTCTTT. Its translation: CASSPRQGDNTEAFF.

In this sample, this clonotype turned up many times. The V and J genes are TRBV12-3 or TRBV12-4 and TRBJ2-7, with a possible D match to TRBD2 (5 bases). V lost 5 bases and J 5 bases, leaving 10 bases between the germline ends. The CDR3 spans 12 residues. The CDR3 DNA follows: TGTGCCAGCAGTGGGAGACCGGACGAGCAGTACTTC. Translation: CASSGRPDEQYF.

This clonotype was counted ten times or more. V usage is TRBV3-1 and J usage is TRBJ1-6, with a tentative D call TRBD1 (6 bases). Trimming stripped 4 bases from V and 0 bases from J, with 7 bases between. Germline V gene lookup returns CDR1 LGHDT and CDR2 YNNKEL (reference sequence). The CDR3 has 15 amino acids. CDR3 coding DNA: TGTGCCAGCAGCCGGGACATCTCCTATAATTCACCCCTCCACTTT. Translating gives CASSRDISYNSPLHF.

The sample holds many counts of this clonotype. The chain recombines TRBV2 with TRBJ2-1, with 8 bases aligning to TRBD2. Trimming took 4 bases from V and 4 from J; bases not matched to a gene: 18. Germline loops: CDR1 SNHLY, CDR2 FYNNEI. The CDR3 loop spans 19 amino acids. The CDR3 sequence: CASSGGSHNLIAGYNEQFF. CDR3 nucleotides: TGTGCCAGCAGTGGAGGGTCCCACAATCTGATAGCGGGGTACAATGAGCAGTTCTTC. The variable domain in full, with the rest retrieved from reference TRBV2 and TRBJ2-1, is EPEVTQTPSHQVTQMGQEVILRCVPISNHLYFYWYRQILGQKVEFLVSFYNNEISEKSEIFDDQFSVERPDGSNFTLKIRSTKLEDSAMYFCASSGGSHNLIAGYNEQFFGPGTRLTVL.

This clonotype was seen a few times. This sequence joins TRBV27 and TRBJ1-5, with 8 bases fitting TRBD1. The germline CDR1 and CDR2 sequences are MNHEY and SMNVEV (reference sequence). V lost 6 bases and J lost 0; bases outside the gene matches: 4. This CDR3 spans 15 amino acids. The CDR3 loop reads CASRRTGNSNQPQHF. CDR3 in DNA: TGTGCCAGCAGAAGGACAGGGAATAGCAATCAGCCCCAGCATTTT.

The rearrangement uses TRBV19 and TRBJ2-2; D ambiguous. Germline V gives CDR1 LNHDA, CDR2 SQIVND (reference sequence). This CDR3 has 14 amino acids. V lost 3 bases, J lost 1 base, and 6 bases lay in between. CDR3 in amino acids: CASSMVENTGELFF. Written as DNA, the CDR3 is TGTGCCAGTAGTATGGTAGAGAACACCGGGGAGCTGTTTTTT.

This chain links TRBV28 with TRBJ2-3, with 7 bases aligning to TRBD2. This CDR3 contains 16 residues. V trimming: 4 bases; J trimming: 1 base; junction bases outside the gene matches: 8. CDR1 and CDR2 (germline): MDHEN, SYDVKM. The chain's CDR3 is CASSSDPSGGTDTQYF. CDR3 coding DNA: TGTGCCAGCAGTTCCGACCCTAGCGGAGGCACAGATACGCAGTATTTT.

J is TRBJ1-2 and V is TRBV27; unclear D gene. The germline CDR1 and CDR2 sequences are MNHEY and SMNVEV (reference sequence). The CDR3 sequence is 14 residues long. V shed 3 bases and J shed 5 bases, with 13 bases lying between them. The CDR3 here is CASSFRPEVYGYTF. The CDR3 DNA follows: TGTGCCAGCAGTTTCCGTCCGGAGGTTTATGGCTACACCTTC.

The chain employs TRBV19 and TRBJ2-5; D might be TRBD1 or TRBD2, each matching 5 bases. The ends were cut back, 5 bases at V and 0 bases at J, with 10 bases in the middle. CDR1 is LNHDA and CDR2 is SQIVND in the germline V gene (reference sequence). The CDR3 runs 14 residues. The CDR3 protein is CASSVGRYQETQYF. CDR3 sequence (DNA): TGTGCCAGTAGTGTGGGACGGTACCAAGAGACCCAGTACTTC.

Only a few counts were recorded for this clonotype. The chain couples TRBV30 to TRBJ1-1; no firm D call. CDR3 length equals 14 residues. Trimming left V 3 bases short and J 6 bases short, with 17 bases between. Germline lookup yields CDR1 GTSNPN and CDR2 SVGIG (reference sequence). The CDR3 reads CAWSPGYARAEAFF. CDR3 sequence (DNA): TGTGCCTGGAGCCCGGGATACGCCCGAGCTGAAGCTTTCTTT.

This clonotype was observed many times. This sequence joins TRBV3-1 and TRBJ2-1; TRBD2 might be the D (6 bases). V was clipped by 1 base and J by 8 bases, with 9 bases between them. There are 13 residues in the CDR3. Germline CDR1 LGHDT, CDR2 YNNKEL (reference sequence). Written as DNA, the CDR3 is TGTGCCAGCAGCCAAGCGGCGGGGCATGAGCAGTTCTTC. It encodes CASSQAAGHEQFF.

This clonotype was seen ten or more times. For the CDR3, the DNA is TGTGCCAGCAGTCCGGGTAGTATTTTGGCTACGCAGTATTTT. Protein sequence: CASSPGSILATQYF. The V and J genes are TRBV28 and TRBJ2-3, with D hard to call. The germline gives CDR1 MDHEN, CDR2 SYDVKM. The CDR3 extends over 14 amino acids. Between the trimmed V and J ends, which lost 5 bases and 8 bases, there was a span of 17 bases.

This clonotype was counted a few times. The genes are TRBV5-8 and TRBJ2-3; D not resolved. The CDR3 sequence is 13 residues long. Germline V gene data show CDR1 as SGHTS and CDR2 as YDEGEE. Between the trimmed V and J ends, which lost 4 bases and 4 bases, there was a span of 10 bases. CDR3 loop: CASSLRTPDTQYF. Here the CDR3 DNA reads TGTGCCAGCAGCCTACGGACCCCAGATACGCAGTATTTT.

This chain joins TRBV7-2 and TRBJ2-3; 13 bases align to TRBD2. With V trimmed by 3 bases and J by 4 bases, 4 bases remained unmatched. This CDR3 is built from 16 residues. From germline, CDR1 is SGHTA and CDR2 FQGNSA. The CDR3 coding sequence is TGTGCCAGCAGCTTGCTCGGGACTAGCGGGGCAGATACGCAGTATTTT. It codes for CASSLLGTSGADTQYF.

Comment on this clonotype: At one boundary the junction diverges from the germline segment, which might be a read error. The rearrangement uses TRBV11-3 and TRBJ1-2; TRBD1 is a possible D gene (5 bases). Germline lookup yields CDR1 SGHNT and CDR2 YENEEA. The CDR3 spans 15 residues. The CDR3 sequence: CASSQEKGLNYGYTF. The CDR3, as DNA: TGCGCCAGCAGCCAAGAAAAGGGACTCAACTATGGCTACACCTTC.

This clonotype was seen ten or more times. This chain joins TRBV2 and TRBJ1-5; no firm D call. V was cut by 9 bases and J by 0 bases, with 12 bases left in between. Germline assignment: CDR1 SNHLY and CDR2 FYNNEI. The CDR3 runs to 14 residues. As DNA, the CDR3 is TGTGCCAGTTGGACGGGGTATAGCAATCAGCCCCAGCATTTT. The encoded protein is CASWTGYSNQPQHF.

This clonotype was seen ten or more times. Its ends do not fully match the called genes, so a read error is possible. The chain's CDR3 is CASSLDPNTEAFF. CDR3 nucleotides: TGTGCCAGCAGCTTAGACCCGAACACTGAAGCTTTCTTT. The chain employs TRBV5-1 and TRBJ1-1; D uncertain. Germline V gene lookup returns CDR1 SGHRS and CDR2 YFSETQ. The CDR3 contains 13 residues.

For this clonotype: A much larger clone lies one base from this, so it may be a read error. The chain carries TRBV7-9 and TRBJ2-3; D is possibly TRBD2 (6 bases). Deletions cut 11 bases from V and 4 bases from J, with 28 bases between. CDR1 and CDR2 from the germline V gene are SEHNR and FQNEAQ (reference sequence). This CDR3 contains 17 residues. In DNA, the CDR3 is TGTGCCGCCGGGGGAGATATCCGCTATAGCGGCGCAGATACGCAGTATTTT. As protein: CAAGGDIRYSGADTQYF.

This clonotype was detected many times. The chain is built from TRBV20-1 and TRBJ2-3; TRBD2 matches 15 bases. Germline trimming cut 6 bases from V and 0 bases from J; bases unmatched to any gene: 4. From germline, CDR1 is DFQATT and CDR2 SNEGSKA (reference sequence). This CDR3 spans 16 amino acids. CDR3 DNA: TGCAGTGCCAGGACTAGCGGGGGGGGGAGCACAGATACGCAGTATTTT. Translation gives CSARTSGGGSTDTQYF.

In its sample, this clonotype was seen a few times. The CDR3 reads CASTRDGSVSGELFF. The CDR3, as DNA: TGTGCCAGCACTAGGGACGGATCAGTCTCCGGGGAGCTGTTTTTT. J is TRBJ2-2 and V is TRBV2; D tentatively reads TRBD1 or TRBD2 (5 bases each). Germline V gene sequence: CDR1 SNHLY, CDR2 FYNNEI. V was shortened by 7 bases and J by 6 bases, with 18 bases between the two germline ends. This CDR3 contains 15 residues.

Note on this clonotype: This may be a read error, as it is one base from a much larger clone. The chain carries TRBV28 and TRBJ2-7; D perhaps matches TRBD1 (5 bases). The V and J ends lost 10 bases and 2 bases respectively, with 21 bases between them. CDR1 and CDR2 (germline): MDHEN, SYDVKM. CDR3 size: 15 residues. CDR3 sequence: CATSVVQGLAYEQYF. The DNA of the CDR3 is TGTGCCACCAGCGTAGTCCAGGGTCTAGCCTACGAGCAGTACTTC.

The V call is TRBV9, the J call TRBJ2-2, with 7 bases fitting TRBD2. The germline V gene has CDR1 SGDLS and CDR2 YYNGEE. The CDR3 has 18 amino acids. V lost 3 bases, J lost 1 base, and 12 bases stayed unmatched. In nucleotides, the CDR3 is TGTGCCAGCAGCGCCCCGTTGGGAGCGGGAAGGAACACCGGGGAGCTGTTTTTT. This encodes CASSAPLGAGRNTGELFF.

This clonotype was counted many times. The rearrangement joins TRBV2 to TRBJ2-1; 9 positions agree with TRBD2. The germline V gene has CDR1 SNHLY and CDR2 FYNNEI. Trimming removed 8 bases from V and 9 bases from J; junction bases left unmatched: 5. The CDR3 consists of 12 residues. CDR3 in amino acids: CASQSSGVEQFF. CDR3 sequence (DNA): TGTGCCAGCCAGTCTAGCGGGGTTGAGCAGTTCTTC.

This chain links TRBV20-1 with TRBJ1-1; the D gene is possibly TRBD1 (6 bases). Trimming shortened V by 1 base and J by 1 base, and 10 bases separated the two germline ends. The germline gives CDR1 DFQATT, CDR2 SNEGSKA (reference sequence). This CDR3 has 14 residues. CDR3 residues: CSARVGGANTEAFF. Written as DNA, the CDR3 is TGCAGTGCTAGAGTAGGGGGGGCGAACACTGAAGCTTTCTTT.

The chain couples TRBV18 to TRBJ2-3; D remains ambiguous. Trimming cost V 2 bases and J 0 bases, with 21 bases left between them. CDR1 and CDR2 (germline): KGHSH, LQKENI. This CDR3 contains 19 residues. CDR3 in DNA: TGTGCCAGCTCACCAAGAAGAGTCGGTGAAGGTGCTAGCACAGATACGCAGTATTTT. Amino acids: CASSPRRVGEGASTDTQYF.